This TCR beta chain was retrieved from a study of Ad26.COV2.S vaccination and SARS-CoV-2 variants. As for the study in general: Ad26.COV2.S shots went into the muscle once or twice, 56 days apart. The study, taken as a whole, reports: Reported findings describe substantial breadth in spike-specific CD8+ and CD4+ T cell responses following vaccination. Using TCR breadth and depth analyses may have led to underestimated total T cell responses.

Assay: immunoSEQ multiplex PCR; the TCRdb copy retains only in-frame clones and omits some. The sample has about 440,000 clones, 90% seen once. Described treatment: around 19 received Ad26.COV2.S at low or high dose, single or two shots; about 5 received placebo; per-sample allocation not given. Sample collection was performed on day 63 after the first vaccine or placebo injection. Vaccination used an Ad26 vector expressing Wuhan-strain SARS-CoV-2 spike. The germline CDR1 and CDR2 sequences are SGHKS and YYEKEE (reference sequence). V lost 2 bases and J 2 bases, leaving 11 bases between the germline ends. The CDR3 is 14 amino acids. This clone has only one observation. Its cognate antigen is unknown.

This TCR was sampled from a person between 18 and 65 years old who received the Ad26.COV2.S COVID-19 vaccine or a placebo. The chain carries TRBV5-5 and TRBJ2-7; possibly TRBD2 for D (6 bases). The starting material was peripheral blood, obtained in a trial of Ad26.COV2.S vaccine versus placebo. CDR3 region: CASSFRDFAYEQYF. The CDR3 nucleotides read TGTGCCAGCAGCTTTCGGGACTTCGCCTACGAGCAGTACTTC.